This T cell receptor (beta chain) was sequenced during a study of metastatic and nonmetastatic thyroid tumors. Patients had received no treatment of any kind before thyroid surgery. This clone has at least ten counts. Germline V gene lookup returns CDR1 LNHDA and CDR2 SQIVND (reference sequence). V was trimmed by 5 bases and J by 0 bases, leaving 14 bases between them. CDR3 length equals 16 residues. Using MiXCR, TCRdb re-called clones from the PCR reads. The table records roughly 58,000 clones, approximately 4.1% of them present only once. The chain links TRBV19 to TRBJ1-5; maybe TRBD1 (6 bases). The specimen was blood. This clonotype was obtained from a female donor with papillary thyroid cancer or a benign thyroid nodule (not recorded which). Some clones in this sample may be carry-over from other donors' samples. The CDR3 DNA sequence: TGTGCCAGTAGTCAACAGGGACACTATAGCAATCAGCCCCAGCATTTT. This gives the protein CASSQQGHYSNQPQHF.